This T cell receptor beta chain was recorded in a study of T-cell memory formation after mild COVID-19. The germline CDR1 and CDR2 sequences are LGHNA and YSLEER. V was clipped by 4 bases and J by 6 bases, with 16 bases between them. The CDR3 runs to 14 residues. TCR alpha and TCR beta cDNA libraries carrying sample barcodes and UMIs came from 5'RACE with constant-segment primers. One entry per CDR3 protein, called by TCRdb with MiXCR from the 5' RACE reads. The sample consists of over 300,000 distinct CDR3 sequences, about 20% of them appearing once. The source is a man aged 18 to 30 who had mild COVID-19 (a few samples of this study predate the infection). Cell type and time point are not known. The V and J genes are TRBV4-3 and TRBJ2-7; D assignment may be TRBD1 or TRBD2 (5 bases each). The sequenced sample consisted of PBMCs or a T cell subset sorted from them (not recorded which). Here the CDR3 reads CASSRRPTGGEQYF. The CDR3 DNA reads as TGCGCCAGCAGCCGGAGACCTACAGGAGGCGAGCAGTACTTC.